What follows are 8 T cell receptor beta chains derived from one specimen sequenced in a study of OX40 agonist ivuxolimab in advanced cancers. The table came from immunoSEQ multiplex PCR; TCRdb's copy has only in-frame clones and leaves some out. In the table there are about 17,000 clones, roughly 74% of which are singletons. The sequenced sample was CD4+ or CD8+ T cells sorted from blood, obtained in a trial of the OX40 agonist ivuxolimab. Source of these receptors: an adult with an advanced solid tumor such as melanoma, head and neck, liver or kidney cancer.

This sequence joins TRBV5-5 and TRBJ1-2; D gene ambiguous. The length of the CDR3 is 13 residues. Trimming pared 2 bases from V and 1 base from J, leaving 6 bases between. From germline, CDR1 is SGHKS and CDR2 YYEKEE (reference sequence). The CDR3 region has the DNA TGTGCCAGCAGCTTAAGCGATAACTATGGCTACACCTTC. Amino acids: CASSLSDNYGYTF.

J is TRBJ1-2 and V is TRBV27; TRBD1 might be the D (6 bases). Trimming stripped 6 bases from V and 0 bases from J, with 11 bases between. The CDR3 totals 14 residues. Per the germline V gene, CDR1 is MNHEY and CDR2 is SMNVEV (reference sequence). CDR3 sequence reads: CASSRTASNYGYTF. CDR3 sequence (DNA): TGTGCCAGCAGCCGGACAGCCTCTAACTATGGCTACACCTTC.

This chain joins TRBV9 and TRBJ2-6, with 10 bases identical to TRBD1. The CDR3 totals 18 residues. The germline V gene encodes CDR1 SGDLS and CDR2 YYNGEE. J was trimmed by 0 bases and V by 0 bases; bases with no gene match: 3. The CDR3 spells CASSVGGTGDSGANVLTF. For the CDR3, the DNA is TGTGCCAGCAGCGTAGGAGGGACAGGGGACTCTGGGGCCAACGTCCTGACTTTC.

The table lists this clone with a few counts. V gene TRBV6-1 combines with J gene TRBJ1-5; a weak D match, TRBD1 (5 bases). Per germline, CDR1 MNHNS and CDR2 SASEGT. Trimming removed 7 bases at V and 4 bases at J, with 11 bases between. This CDR3 has 13 residues. The chain's CDR3 is CASNGAVNQPQHF. CDR3 DNA sequence: TGTGCCAGCAACGGGGCAGTAAATCAGCCCCAGCATTTT.

This clone came up once. This sequence joins TRBV7-2 and TRBJ1-1, with 9 positions matching TRBD1. The CDR3 contains 17 residues. Losses at the gene ends were 3 bases for V and 4 bases for J; bases not matched to a gene: 12. CDR1 is SGHTA and CDR2 is FQGNSA in the germline V gene. This chain's CDR3 is CASSFRTGALLGTEAFF. CDR3 in DNA: TGTGCCAGCAGCTTCCGGACAGGGGCCCTTTTGGGCACTGAAGCTTTCTTT.

This clone was detected a few times. This chain links TRBV5-8 with TRBJ1-1; 7 nucleotides match TRBD1. Germline CDR1 is SGHTS and CDR2 is YDEGEE. V trimming: 3 bases; J trimming: 7 bases; junction bases outside the gene matches: 6. The CDR3 is 13 amino acids. The CDR3 sequence: CASSSDRAVEAFF. The CDR3 DNA sequence: TGTGCCAGCAGCTCAGACAGGGCTGTTGAAGCTTTCTTT.

The J gene is TRBJ2-7, the V gene TRBV27; 7 bases are a match to TRBD2. Germline V lookup: CDR1 MNHEY, CDR2 SMNVEV (reference sequence). The CDR3 runs 13 residues. V shed 6 bases, J shed 6 bases, and the junction held 8 bases outside the gene matches. In DNA, the CDR3 is TGTGCCAGCAGCAGGGCCGGGGGGATCGAGCAGTACTTC. Its translation is CASSRAGGIEQYF.

The chain recombines TRBV6-5 with TRBJ1-5, with unresolved D. Germline CDR1 and CDR2: MNHEY and SVGAGI. This CDR3 is built from 14 residues. V lost 5 bases and J 6 bases, leaving 14 bases between the germline ends. CDR3 amino acids: CASSPGIFGQPQHF. Written as DNA, the CDR3 is TGTGCCAGCAGTCCCGGGATTTTCGGTCAGCCCCAGCATTTT.